The clone carrying this TCR beta chain was counted only a few times. The antigen remains undetermined. The data were obtained in a study of CD8+ T cells in alopecia areata. At the level of the study: At a dose of 5 to 10 mg twice daily, oral tofacitinib was given to treated patients. Study results and caveats: Scalp sample sequencing also detects resident alphabeta T cells of normal skin.

In each case, RNA was isolated and then reverse transcribed into cDNA as the sequencing template. The method was immunoSEQ multiplex PCR; TCRdb's version includes in-frame clones alone and lacks a portion of them. Found here are about 150,000 clones, approximately 45% of them singletons; the top ten hold around 7%. V lost 0 bases, J lost 1 base, and 10 bases lay in between. There are 15 residues in the CDR3. The V gene's germline CDR1 is GTSNPN and CDR2 SVGIG (reference sequence). This receptor was taken from a human donor with alopecia areata. The chain uses TRBV30 and TRBJ2-1; D is uncertain. Sequenced material: CD4+ T cells sorted from blood. The CDR3 DNA is TGTGCCTGGAGTGTGCGGCGTCCGTCCTACAATGAGCAGTTCTTC. The encoded protein is CAWSVRRPSYNEQFF.